These T cell receptor beta chains were read from a single sample in a study of shared clonotypes between healthy human individuals. Measured with immunoSEQ multiplex PCR; TCRdb has only the in-frame clones, and not every one. Among around 700,000 clones listed, less than 80% were seen once. Sequencing was performed on memory CD4+ T cells sorted from blood. Every receptor here comes from a woman aged 25 to 39 in good health. Both conserved end residues are part of each CDR3. The D gene is left open where the match is weak. Size tells how often a clone was seen (once, few, many) or the class of an expanded clone, and some rows leave it out.

CDR3 protein	CDR3 DNA	J gene	clone size	V gene	D gene
CASSPTLGYEQYF	TGCGCCAGCAGCCCGACTCTAGGTTACGAGCAGTACTTC	TRBJ2-7	.	TRBV5-1	.
CASLTNRGAKIEAFF	TGTGCCAGCTTGACCAACAGGGGTGCGAAGATTGAAGCTTTCTTT	TRBJ1-1	.	TRBV28	TRBD1
CASMARDRGLNYGYTF	TGTGCCAGCATGGCCCGGGATAGGGGCTTAAACTATGGCTACACCTTC	TRBJ1-2	.	TRBV6-6	.
CAWTGRSSYEQYF	TGTGCCTGGACTGGCAGGTCCTCCTACGAGCAGTACTTC	TRBJ2-7	.	TRBV30	.
CASSLGGSSYNEQFF	TGCGCCAGCAGCTTGGGTGGGAGCTCCTACAATGAGCAGTTCTTC	TRBJ2-1	few	TRBV5-1	.
CAVTLSGRLGETQYF	TGTGCCGTCACACTTAGCGGGAGACTCGGGGAGACCCAGTACTTC	TRBJ2-5	many	TRBV6-1	TRBD2
CASSESRGINQPQHF	TGCGCCAGCAGTGAGTCTAGGGGGATCAATCAGCCCCAGCATTTT	TRBJ1-5	few	TRBV10-2	.
CASSSPGTGGYEQYF	TGTGCCAGCAGTTCACCCGGGACAGGGGGCTACGAGCAGTACTTC	TRBJ2-7	.	TRBV27	TRBD1
CASSYRGSNTEAFF	TGTGCCAGCAGTTACCGGGGGTCTAACACTGAAGCTTTCTTT	TRBJ1-1	.	TRBV6-6	.
CAWRRALSYEQYF	TGTGCCTGGAGACGGGCTCTCTCCTACGAGCAGTACTTC	TRBJ2-7	.	TRBV30	.
CASSFFGDTDTQYF	TGTGCCAGCAGCTTCTTCGGGGACACAGATACGCAGTATTTT	TRBJ2-3	.	TRBV5-5	.
CASSARETQYF	TGTGCCAGCAGCGCCAGGGAGACCCAGTACTTC	TRBJ2-5	.	TRBV25-1	.
CASTLAGAYEQFF	TGTGCCAGCACCCTGGCGGGAGCGTATGAGCAGTTCTTC	TRBJ2-1	.	TRBV2	TRBD2
CASTSGGMRYTF	TGTGCCAGCACGTCTGGGGGGATGCGCTACACCTTC	TRBJ1-2	.	TRBV6-1	.
CASSRPRGHYEQYF	TGTGCCAGCAGCCGACCCAGGGGGCACTACGAGCAGTACTTC	TRBJ2-7	.	TRBV28	TRBD1
CASSLGGQPQHF	TGTGCCAGCAGCCTCGGTGGGCAGCCCCAGCATTTT	TRBJ1-5	once	TRBV7-9	.
CASSGPNSTSNQPQHF	TGTGCCAGCAGTGGCCCCAACAGTACTAGCAATCAGCCCCAGCATTTT	TRBJ1-5	.	TRBV25-1	.
CASSLRNTEAFF	TGTGCCAGTAGCTTAAGAAACACTGAAGCTTTCTTT	TRBJ1-1	few	TRBV19	.
CASSQENRVWNEKLFF	TGTGCCAGCAGCCAAGAAAACAGGGTTTGGAATGAAAAACTGTTTTTT	TRBJ1-4	.	TRBV4-2	.
CASSNTGGLNTEAFF	TGTGCCAGCAGCAACACAGGGGGACTGAACACTGAAGCTTTCTTT	TRBJ1-1	.	TRBV21-1	.
CASSAHRDSDTEAFF	TGTGCCAGCAGTGCCCACAGGGATTCGGACACTGAAGCTTTCTTT	TRBJ1-1	.	TRBV2	.
CASSLATTSGSYEQYF	TGTGCCAGCAGCTTAGCGACGACTAGCGGGAGCTACGAGCAGTACTTC	TRBJ2-7	.	TRBV7-8	TRBD2
CASSQTPDEPYEQYF	TGCGCCAGCAGCCAAACGCCGGACGAACCCTACGAGCAGTACTTC	TRBJ2-7	.	TRBV4-1	.
CASSEESARNGNEQFF	TGTGCCAGCAGTGAAGAATCGGCCCGCAATGGGAATGAGCAGTTCTTC	TRBJ2-1	.	TRBV2	.
CASSDPGVKAQYF	TGTGCCAGCAGTGACCCAGGGGTTAAGGCCCAGTACTTC	TRBJ2-5	.	TRBV6-1	.
CASSPTSDRVSYGYTF	TGTGCCAGCTCTCCTACCTCGGACAGGGTGTCCTATGGCTACACCTTC	TRBJ1-2	many	TRBV18	TRBD1
CASSLAPGGTHEQYF	TGTGCCAGCAGCTTAGCGCCCGGAGGGACCCACGAGCAGTACTTC	TRBJ2-7	.	TRBV7-8	.
CATSRDSDRLYEQYF	TGTGCCACCAGCAGAGACTCGGACAGGCTCTACGAGCAGTACTTC	TRBJ2-7	.	TRBV15	TRBD1
CASSTGAGTGNEKLFF	TGTGCCAGCAGTACTGGGGCCGGGACAGGGAATGAAAAACTGTTTTTT	TRBJ1-4	many	TRBV28	TRBD1
CASSPWLASADTQYF	TGTGCCAGCAGCCCCTGGTTAGCGTCGGCAGATACGCAGTATTTT	TRBJ2-3	.	TRBV28	.
CASSPWTVSSYEQYF	TGTGCCAGCAGTCCATGGACAGTTAGCTCCTACGAGCAGTACTTC	TRBJ2-7	few	TRBV6-6	.
CASSESVFLNTEAFF	TGCGCCAGCAGTGAGTCTGTTTTTCTGAACACTGAAGCTTTCTTT	TRBJ1-1	once	TRBV10-2	.
CASSQVPSGGDTQYF	TGCGCCAGCAGCCAAGTCCCCAGCGGGGGAGATACGCAGTATTTT	TRBJ2-3	.	TRBV4-1	TRBD2
CASSLASTGIDTQYF	TGCGCCAGCAGCTTGGCCTCGACAGGGATAGATACGCAGTATTTT	TRBJ2-3	.	TRBV5-1	TRBD1
CASSLRAGSSNQPQHF	TGTGCCAGCAGCTTAAGGGCCGGCAGTAGCAATCAGCCCCAGCATTTT	TRBJ1-5	.	TRBV7-2	.
CASSLNYRRNYGYTF	TGTGCCAGCAGTTTAAATTACAGAAGGAACTATGGCTACACCTTC	TRBJ1-2	.	TRBV28	.
CASSGTAKERQFF	TGTGCCAGTAGCGGGACGGCCAAGGAGCGGCAGTTCTTC	TRBJ2-1	.	TRBV19	.
CASSAVGQGSTEAFF	TGTGCCAGCTCAGCAGTAGGACAGGGATCCACTGAAGCTTTCTTT	TRBJ1-1	.	TRBV18	TRBD1
CASHSYEQYF	TGCGCCAGCCACTCCTACGAGCAGTACTTC	TRBJ2-7	.	TRBV5-1	.
CASSLDSSGANVLTF	TGTGCCAGCAGCCTCGACAGCTCTGGGGCCAACGTCCTGACTTTC	TRBJ2-6	.	TRBV7-2	.
CASSSLKKTSGAEKRDF	TGTGCCAGCAGCAGCTTGAAAAAGACTAGCGGGGCCGAAAAGCGGGACTTC	TRBJ2-7	.	TRBV5-4	TRBD2
CASRPTGDDQPQHF	TGTGCCAGCAGGCCTACAGGTGATGATCAGCCCCAGCATTTT	TRBJ1-5	.	TRBV6-6	.
CASSLGLAGSFSYEQYF	TGTGCCAGCTCACTGGGACTAGCGGGGTCGTTCTCCTACGAGCAGTACTTC	TRBJ2-7	.	TRBV18	TRBD2
CASSFSDRQSYEQYF	TGTGCCAGCAGCTTTTCGGACAGGCAATCCTACGAGCAGTACTTC	TRBJ2-7	.	TRBV5-6	TRBD1
CASSPNSASGFSTDTQYF	TGTGCCAGCTCACCAAATTCCGCTAGCGGCTTTAGCACAGATACGCAGTATTTT	TRBJ2-3	.	TRBV18	TRBD2
CASGAGAGTNEKLFF	TGTGCCTCCGGGGCAGGGGCCGGAACTAATGAAAAACTGTTTTTT	TRBJ1-4	.	TRBV6-1	.
CASISGTSGPNEQFF	TGTGCCAGCATTTCCGGGACTAGCGGTCCCAATGAGCAGTTCTTC	TRBJ2-1	.	TRBV6-6	TRBD2
CASSLTGFSHEQFF	TGTGCCAGCAGCCTAACGGGCTTTTCTCATGAGCAGTTCTTC	TRBJ2-1	.	TRBV7-6	.
CASGLILGREGYNEQFF	TGTGCTAGTGGTTTGATCCTAGGGCGGGAGGGCTACAATGAGCAGTTCTTC	TRBJ2-1	once	TRBV12-5	TRBD2
CASLNPGQRHYSNQPQHF	TGTGCCAGCTTAAACCCGGGACAGCGACATTATAGCAATCAGCCCCAGCATTTT	TRBJ1-5	.	TRBV5-4	TRBD1
CASSSPIGTYGYTF	TGTGCCAGCAGCTCCCCTATCGGGACCTATGGCTACACCTTC	TRBJ1-2	.	TRBV5-8	.
CASSATSGTVPDTQYF	TGTGCCAGCAGCGCGACTAGCGGGACGGTCCCCGATACGCAGTATTTT	TRBJ2-3	.	TRBV11-2	TRBD2